This T cell receptor beta chain derives from a study of tumor-infiltrating lymphocytes in primary liver carcinoma (dated by TCRdb to between 2016 and 2019). For the wider study: Of the five patients (three men and two women, aged 30 to 69 years), four had hepatocellular carcinoma and one had combined HCC and intrahepatic cholangiocarcinoma. The five patients had tumors of stage T1-T3 N0M0, with maximum diameters ranging from roughly 4.2 to 11 cm. Each sample produced about 3.5 to 8 million productive TCRbeta reads, and read depth showed no significant difference between tissue types. TCRbeta repertoire sequencing, expression microarrays and whole-exome sequencing were combined in the study across five regions of each liver tumor, with adjacent normal tissue and blood also included. A total of about 35 specimens from 5 patients went through TCRbeta repertoire sequencing, namely 25 tumor regions, 5 adjacent noncancerous liver tissues and 5 peripheral blood samples. Reproducibility between technical replicate repertoires was high, with correlation coefficients above 0.95 and mean shared-clone rates around 0.88. Overall study outcomes, separate from this receptor: Bulk unsorted samples precluded comparing CD4+ and CD8+ T cell repertoires. Because only the TCR beta chain was sequenced and unpaired alpha chains were not captured, true repertoire diversity is likely underestimated. Only 4 or 5 patients were included in the study, and the authors note that the findings should be validated in a larger study. Consistent with antigen-driven expansion, pairs of tumor regions showed higher repertoire overlap (mean about 36%) than either tumor-adjacent pairs (around 17%) or tumor-blood pairs (approximately 14%). The top 250 clones accounted for a significantly greater share of the repertoire in tumors than in blood (p = 0.039).

Using a constant-region primer and ProtoScript II reverse transcriptase, TCRbeta-specific cDNA was reverse-transcribed from about 540 ng total RNA. The TCRbeta libraries were prepared through three rounds of nested multiplex PCR following a slightly modified ARM-PCR procedure. Each of the first two PCR rounds ran for approximately 10 cycles using multiplex TRBV1-TRBV30 forward primers together with a Cbeta reverse primer. A final 25-cycle PCR with Deep VentR polymerase added sample barcodes and Illumina adapters. Amplicons of 200-500 bp were gel-purified with a QIAquick gel extraction kit before sequencing. TCRbeta amplicons were sequenced on an Illumina HiSeq 2500 with 250-bp paired-end reads. In the authors' own workflow: Trimmomatic v0.33 was used to quality-trim the reads, and FLASH v1.2.11 was used to merge paired reads so that full CDR3 sequences could be recovered. V, D and J germline segments were assigned to the rearranged TCRbeta sequences by MiGEC v1.2.1b. Clonotype statistics and Shannon-Wiener diversity indices were computed with VDJtools v1.0.0. Except for diversity analysis, only the 250 most abundant clonotypes of each sample were used in subsequent analyses to reduce sampling bias. TCRdb trimmed the raw reads at Q25, called clones with MiXCR and kept productive beta chains. A single entry per CDR3 protein holds the most common genes and DNA from its merged rows. In this record, the V and J calls reflect TCRdb's handling and not the investigators' own analysis. The sample table contains 75,000 to 80,000 distinct CDR3 sequences; only one count was recorded for under 75% of them. Around 24% of the sample comes from the top ten.

Without any cell sorting, total RNA and DNA were co-extracted from roughly 20-30 mg of bulk tissue using the AllPrep DNA/RNA mini kit. Roughly five patients with histopathologically diagnosed primary liver carcinoma underwent surgical resection in China between late 2015 and 2016. At the time of sampling, the patients had chronic HBV infection and had not received any treatment. Pieces of fresh tumor and adjacent tissue were cut in half, with one half kept in RNAlater at -80 degrees C and the other half sent for histology. Details on this clonotype: Its antigen target is currently unknown. No base-level quality is on record; no much larger clone is a single base apart.

Via the germline V gene, CDR1 is SQVTM and CDR2 ANQGSEA. From its cysteine to its phenylalanine, the CDR3 spans 13 amino acids. The read is trimmed to its CDR3 DNA, 39 bases read in frame from base 1. Trimming costs V 2 bases and J 7 bases, and their ends lie 11 bases apart. The TCR was taken from a man aged 40-49 years with primary liver carcinoma and hepatitis B virus infection. The V and J segments used are TRBV29-1 and TRBJ1-4, with a tentative D gene TRBD1 over 5 matching bases. The sequencing input was tumor-adjacent normal liver tissue. CDR3 reads: CSVESGTGEKLFF. Here is the DNA: TGCAGCGTTGAATCAGGGACGGGTGAAAAACTGTTTTTT. When the CDR3 is completed using the reference TRBV29-1 and TRBJ1-4 genes on either side, the full variable domain is SAVISQKPSRDICQRGTSLTIQCQVDSQVTMMFWYRQQPGQSLTLIATANQGSEATYESGFVIDKFPISRPNLTFSTLTVSNMSPEDSSIYLCSVESGTGEKLFFGSGTQLSVL.